The T cell receptor (beta chain) under discussion was sequenced for a study of shared clonotypes between healthy human individuals. General study results and limits: It was the non-shared clonotypes that had lower generation probabilities than clonotypes shared by all four donors. The study found 4.5% to 5% of naive CD4 clonotypes shared across a few donors.

Method: immunoSEQ multiplex PCR; TCRdb's copy keeps in-frame clones and lacks some. The profile covers 1,400,000 or so clones, with approximately 98.5% appearing a single time and roughly 0.36% taken by the ten largest. Looked up from germline, CDR1 is SGHTA and CDR2 is FQGNSA. This CDR3 comprises 18 residues. The V and J ends lost 2 bases and 0 bases, in that order; junction bases with no gene match: 7. As to this clone: The antigen remains unidentified.

Negatively enriched CD4+ T cells were divided by CD45RA into naive and memory. The sequencing input was naive CD4+ T cells sorted from blood. Noted subset: CD45RA+ positively selected. The receptor was derived from a man aged 25 to 45 in good health. This sequence joins TRBV7-2 and TRBJ2-7; TRBD2 matches at 13 bases. The CDR3 nucleotides are TGTGCCAGCAGCTTAAGAGGGACTAGCGGGGTAAGCTCCTACGAGCAGTACTTC. It codes for CASSLRGTSGVSSYEQYF.